Each of the 29 T cell receptor beta chains below was sequenced from the same sample in a study of blood T cell repertoires in COVID-19. TCRdb keeps only in-frame clones here, not all; method: immunoSEQ multiplex PCR. Here the sample spans roughly 300,000 clones, around 85% being singletons. The sample comprised PBMCs or T cells enriched from blood (not recorded which). These receptors were collected from a woman in her thirties or forties with acute COVID-19.

V and J are TRBV18 and TRBJ2-5; 8 nucleotides align to TRBD2. V lost 1 base to trimming and J lost 2 bases; unmatched junction nucleotides: 9. CDR3 length: 17 residues. The V gene's germline CDR1 is KGHSH and CDR2 LQKENI. The CDR3 loop reads CASSPLSLTGGQETQYF. In DNA form, the CDR3 reads TGTGCCAGCTCACCACTTTCTCTAACGGGAGGGCAAGAGACCCAGTACTTC. The whole variable domain, remainder taken from reference TRBV18 and TRBJ2-5, is NAGVMQNPRHLVRRRGQEARLRCSPMKGHSHVYWYRQLPEEGLKFMVYLQKENIIDESGMPKERFSAEFPKEGPSILRIQQVVRGDSAAYFCASSPLSLTGGQETQYFGPGTRLLVL.

The rearrangement uses TRBV7-2 and TRBJ1-2; 10 bases are shared with TRBD1. CDR1 is SGHTA, CDR2 FQGNSA, per germline. The CDR3 contains 16 residues. The junction had 14 bases not matched to a gene; V was cut back by 6 bases and J by 7 bases. CDR3 protein: CASSLRTGGQVGGYTF. In DNA, the CDR3 is TGTGCCAGCAGTCTACGGACAGGGGGTCAAGTTGGTGGCTACACCTTC. Combining the CDR3 with reference TRBV7-2 and TRBJ1-2 gives the whole variable domain GAGVSQSPSNKVTEKGKDVELRCDPISGHTALYWYRQSLGQGLEFLIYFQGNSAPDKSGLPSDRFSAERTGGSVSTLTIQRTQQEDSAVYLCASSLRTGGQVGGYTFGSGTRLTVV.

The chain joins TRBV3-1 (or the pseudogene TRBV3-2) to TRBJ2-5; 8 bases map to TRBD1. The V gene end was trimmed by 2 bases and the J gene end by 10 bases; junction bases not matched to a gene: 6. CDR3 length: 13 amino acids. The germline V gene encodes CDR1 LGHDT and CDR2 YNNKEL (reference sequence). CDR3 DNA sequence: TGTGCCAGCAGCCAACGGACAGGGTCGGTCCAGTACTTC. This encodes CASSQRTGSVQYF.

The rearrangement uses TRBV9 and TRBJ2-1; the match to TRBD2 covers 13 bases. CDR1 and CDR2 from the germline V gene are SGDLS and YYNGEE. The CDR3 length is 16 residues. Trimming at V came to 4 bases and at J to 1 base, leaving 2 bases not matched to a gene. The CDR3 coding sequence is TGTGCCAGCAGCATGACTAGCGGGGGGTCCTACAATGAGCAGTTCTTC. It encodes CASSMTSGGSYNEQFF.

At least ten counts were recorded for this clone. The genes are TRBV28 and TRBJ1-4; D remains unclear. The CDR3 consists of 11 residues. V was shortened by 8 bases and J by 3 bases, with 4 bases between the two germline ends. Germline V CDR1 and CDR2: MDHEN, SYDVKM. CDR3: CASHSNEKLFF. The DNA for the CDR3 is TGTGCCAGCCACTCTAATGAAAAACTGTTTTTT.

As DNA, the CDR3 is TGCGCCAGCAGCCCCGGTCGAGGAATTAATTCACCCCTCCACTTT. As protein: CASSPGRGINSPLHF. The chain couples TRBV5-1 to TRBJ1-6, with D uncertain. The germline gives CDR1 SGHRS, CDR2 YFSETQ. Trimming left V 4 bases short and J 6 bases short, with 14 bases between. The CDR3 covers 15 residues. The full variable domain, with the rest looked up from reference TRBV5-1 and TRBJ1-6, is KAGVTQTPRYLIKTRGQQVTLSCSPISGHRSVSWYQQTPGQGLQFLFEYFSETQRNKGNFPGRFSGRQFSNSRSEMNVSTLELGDSALYLCASSPGRGINSPLHFGNGTRLTVT.

The count of this clone is one. The chain joins TRBV7-2 to TRBJ1-1, with a possible D match to TRBD1 (5 bases). Germline V gene sequence: CDR1 SGHTA, CDR2 FQGNSA. This CDR3 contains 16 residues. Trimming removed 1 base from V and 3 bases from J, with 15 bases in between. The CDR3: CASSLVLGAWDTEAFF. CDR3 sequence (DNA): TGTGCCAGCAGCTTAGTATTAGGGGCTTGGGACACTGAAGCTTTCTTT.

This clone was found once. The chain has TRBV19 and TRBJ1-6, with TRBD1 identical over 11 bases. Trimming cost V 9 bases and J 10 bases; bases outside gene matches: 8. Germline V CDR1 and CDR2: LNHDA, SQIVND (reference sequence). CDR3 length equals 14 residues. CDR3 nucleotides: TGTGCCAGCGCGGGACAGGGGGTATGGTCACCCCTCCACTTT. Protein product: CASAGQGVWSPLHF.

The V call is TRBV5-1, the J call TRBJ1-4, with unresolved D. CDR1 is SGHRS and CDR2 is YFSETQ in the germline V gene. The CDR3 loop spans 14 amino acids. Deletions cut 3 bases from V and 5 bases from J, with 11 bases between. CDR3 region: CASSSRELNEKLFF. For the CDR3, the DNA is TGCGCCAGCAGCTCGCGGGAATTAAATGAAAAACTGTTTTTT.

This chain uses TRBV11-3 with TRBJ2-2, with D possibly matching TRBD2 (7 bases). V was trimmed by 1 base and J by 1 base, leaving 10 bases between them. The CDR3 consists of 16 residues. Germline loops: CDR1 SGHNT, CDR2 YENEEA. CDR3 sequence reads: CASSLGGGRNTGELFF. The CDR3 coding sequence is TGTGCCAGCAGCTTAGGGGGGGGCCGGAACACCGGGGAGCTGTTTTTT.

The V call is TRBV3-1 (or the pseudogene TRBV3-2), the J call TRBJ1-1; tentative D call: TRBD1 (6 bases). V lost 1 base, J lost 6 bases, and 12 bases lay in between. Germline V CDR1 and CDR2: LGHDT, YNNKEL (reference sequence). This CDR3 region has 14 residues. As DNA, the CDR3 is TGTGCCAGCAGCCAAGGAACAGGGCCCGCTGAAGCTTTCTTT. Translated, it gives CASSQGTGPAEAFF.

V and J are TRBV7-9 and TRBJ1-3, with a possible D match to TRBD1 (5 bases). Germline CDR1 SEHNR, CDR2 FQNEAQ (reference sequence). This CDR3 is 17 amino acids long. V lost 5 bases and J 0 bases, leaving 17 bases between the germline ends. The CDR3 nucleotides read TGTGCCAGCAGCCCGTACAGACAGTTCTTCTCTGGAAACACCATATATTTT. Translated: CASSPYRQFFSGNTIYF.

The V call is TRBV7-9, the J call TRBJ1-1, with no clear D. The CDR3 loop spans 12 amino acids. The V and J ends lost 0 bases and 8 bases respectively, with 7 bases between them. CDR1 and CDR2 (germline): SEHNR, FQNEAQ (reference sequence). CDR3: CASSLALSEAFF. As DNA, the CDR3 is TGTGCCAGCAGCTTAGCGTTATCCGAAGCTTTCTTT.

This chain uses TRBV7-9 with TRBJ1-1; possible D gene TRBD1, 6 bases. This CDR3 has 14 residues. CDR1 and CDR2 (germline): SEHNR, FQNEAQ (reference sequence). Trimming left V 1 base short and J 6 bases short, with 12 bases between. This CDR3 is CASSLDRESPEAFF. Here the CDR3 DNA reads TGTGCCAGCAGCTTAGACAGGGAATCCCCTGAAGCTTTCTTT.

The rearrangement uses TRBV6-1 and TRBJ1-4, with a weak D call TRBD1 (5 bases). Deletions cut 3 bases from V and 5 bases from J, with 13 bases between. Per germline, CDR1 MNHNS and CDR2 SASEGT. This CDR3 contains 15 residues. The CDR3 spells CASSEPGPRNEKLFF. CDR3 bases: TGTGCCAGCAGTGAGCCAGGGCCTCGGAATGAAAAACTGTTTTTT.

The chain uses TRBV7-2 and TRBJ1-1; D gene uncertain. The CDR3 has 14 amino acids. Germline loops: CDR1 SGHTA, CDR2 FQGNSA. V was trimmed by 2 bases and J by 5 bases, leaving 12 bases between them. The CDR3 nucleotides read TGTGCCAGCAGCTTATTGTTGAGGGAAACTGAAGCTTTCTTT. Its protein product is CASSLLLRETEAFF.

The chain links TRBV19 to TRBJ2-2; 8 bases fit TRBD1. V gave up 6 bases and J gave up 3 bases; unmatched junction bases: 12. The CDR3 covers 17 residues. Germline CDR1 LNHDA, CDR2 SQIVND (reference sequence). The chain's CDR3 is CASRIYAGQAYTGELFF. In DNA form, the CDR3 reads TGTGCCAGTAGGATATACGCGGGACAGGCTTACACCGGGGAGCTGTTTTTT.

The J gene is TRBJ1-1, the V gene TRBV6-5; TRBD1 agrees at 7 bases. The J segment lost 5 bases and the V segment lost 6 bases, leaving 6 bases of the junction unmatched. The CDR3 loop spans 13 amino acids. Germline V lookup: CDR1 MNHEY, CDR2 SVGAGI. CDR3 sequence reads: CASRSPGGTEAFF. The CDR3 coding sequence is TGTGCCAGCAGGAGCCCAGGGGGTACTGAAGCTTTCTTT.

The chain employs TRBV7-2 and TRBJ2-7, with a tentative D call TRBD2 (5 bases). Germline V CDR1 and CDR2: SGHTA, FQGNSA. This CDR3 has 12 residues. Trimming removed 7 bases at V and 4 bases at J, with 11 bases between. In DNA form, the CDR3 reads TGTGCCAGCACTTCAGGCGGGTACGAGCAGTACTTC. It is translated as CASTSGGYEQYF.

V gene TRBV7-9 combines with J gene TRBJ1-5, with unresolved D. Trimming stripped 8 bases from V and 6 bases from J, with 17 bases between. The germline V gene has CDR1 SEHNR and CDR2 FQNEAQ (reference sequence). This CDR3 has 14 amino acids. The CDR3, as DNA: TGTGCCAGCTTACGGTCGCGAGCGAGTCAGCCCCAGCATTTT. Amino acids: CASLRSRASQPQHF. Combining the CDR3 with reference TRBV7-9 and TRBJ1-5 gives the whole variable domain DTGVSQNPRHKITKRGQNVTFRCDPISEHNRLYWYRQTLGQGPEFLTYFQNEAQLEKSRLLSDRFSAERPKGSFSTLEIQRTEQGDSAMYLCASLRSRASQPQHFGDGTRLSIL.

J is TRBJ2-1 and V is TRBV21-1; TRBD1, the table's D call, lacks a check against the DNA. TRBV21-1 is labeled a pseudogene. The CDR3 spans 14 residues. The CDR3 nucleotides are TGTGCCAGCATTATCGACAGGGCAGGCAATGAGCAGTTCTTC. Translated, it gives CASIIDRAGNEQFF.

The V call is TRBV4-3, the J call TRBJ2-7; 10 bases align to TRBD1. The CDR3 is made up of 14 amino acids. J gave up 3 bases and V 3 bases, and 2 bases lay outside the gene matches. Germline V gene lookup returns CDR1 LGHNA and CDR2 YSLEER. CDR3 amino acids: CASSQDRGIYEQYF. The CDR3 coding sequence is TGCGCCAGCAGCCAGGACAGGGGGATCTACGAGCAGTACTTC.

Turning to this clone: This CDR3 is also generated by other DNA sequences in the sample. V gene TRBV18 combines with J gene TRBJ2-1; no clear D. Trimming pared 2 bases from V and 1 base from J, leaving 9 bases between. The germline gives CDR1 KGHSH, CDR2 LQKENI. There are 15 residues in the CDR3. Here the CDR3 reads CASSPAGYSYNEQFF. Here the CDR3 DNA reads TGTGCCAGCTCACCAGCCGGTTATTCCTACAATGAGCAGTTCTTC. The complete variable domain, with remaining parts taken from reference TRBV18 and TRBJ2-1, reads NAGVMQNPRHLVRRRGQEARLRCSPMKGHSHVYWYRQLPEEGLKFMVYLQKENIIDESGMPKERFSAEFPKEGPSILRIQQVVRGDSAAYFCASSPAGYSYNEQFFGPGTRLTVL.

DNA for the CDR3: TGTGCCAGCTCACCAGCGACAGGGCCGAACACTGAAGCTTTCTTT. Its translation is CASSPATGPNTEAFF. This chain connects TRBV18 to TRBJ1-1, with 7 bases matching TRBD1. Germline V gene lookup returns CDR1 KGHSH and CDR2 LQKENI. V was clipped by 2 bases and J by 1 base; unmatched bases: 4. This CDR3 spans 15 amino acids.

This clone was observed a single time. This sequence joins TRBV5-6 and TRBJ2-7; weak D call: TRBD1 (6 bases). Germline V lookup: CDR1 SGHDT, CDR2 YYEEEE. The CDR3 covers 15 residues. V lost 0 bases, J lost 4 bases, and 14 bases lay in between. The CDR3, as DNA: TGTGCCAGCAGCTTGGGACAGGTGACCCAATACGAGCAGTACTTC. Protein sequence: CASSLGQVTQYEQYF.

The chain has TRBV9 and TRBJ2-7, with D possibly being TRBD2 (5 bases). Deletions cut 2 bases from V and 5 bases from J, with 8 bases between. The germline V gene encodes CDR1 SGDLS and CDR2 YYNGEE. The CDR3 runs 12 residues. CDR3 loop: CASSVSGNEQYF. CDR3 bases: TGTGCCAGCAGCGTGTCGGGGAACGAGCAGTACTTC.

The gene calls are TRBV19 and TRBJ2-2; TRBD1 is a possible D gene (5 bases). This CDR3 is 14 amino acids long. The germline V and J ends were trimmed by 7 bases and 1 base, with 10 bases remaining between them. CDR1 is LNHDA, CDR2 SQIVND, per germline (reference sequence). The CDR3 sequence is CASNLGLNTGELFF. CDR3 in DNA: TGTGCCAGTAATTTGGGGCTGAACACCGGGGAGCTGTTTTTT. The variable domain in full, completed from reference TRBV19 and TRBJ2-2, reads DGGITQSPKYLFRKEGQNVTLSCEQNLNHDAMYWYRQDPGQGLRLIYYSQIVNDFQKGDIAEGYSVSREKKESFPLTVTSAQKNPTAFYLCASNLGLNTGELFFGEGSRLTVL.

This sequence joins TRBV7-2 and TRBJ2-3, with D perhaps TRBD2 (6 bases). The germline V and J ends were trimmed by 5 bases and 3 bases, with 18 bases remaining between them. The CDR3 runs 16 residues. CDR1 and CDR2 (germline): SGHTA, FQGNSA. For the CDR3, the DNA is TGTGCCAGCAGCCACGAGGAGGGTTTTCTAACAGATACGCAGTATTTT. It specifies CASSHEEGFLTDTQYF.

The rearrangement uses TRBV7-8 and TRBJ1-6, with a possible D match to TRBD1 (6 bases). The CDR3 is made up of 16 amino acids. Between the trimmed V and J ends, which lost 5 bases and 1 base, there was a span of 12 bases. In germline, CDR1 is SGHVS, CDR2 FQNEAQ. The CDR3 DNA reads TGTGCCAGCAGCCCCCGGACAGTTTCCTATAATTCACCCCTCCACTTT. Its protein is CASSPRTVSYNSPLHF.